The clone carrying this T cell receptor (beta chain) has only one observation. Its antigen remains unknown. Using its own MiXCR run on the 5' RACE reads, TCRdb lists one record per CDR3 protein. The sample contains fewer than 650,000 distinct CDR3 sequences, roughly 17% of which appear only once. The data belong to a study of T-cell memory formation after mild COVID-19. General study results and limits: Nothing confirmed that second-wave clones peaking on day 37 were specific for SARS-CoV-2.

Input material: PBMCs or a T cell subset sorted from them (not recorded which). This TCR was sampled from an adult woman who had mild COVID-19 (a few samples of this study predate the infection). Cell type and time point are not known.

CDR3 amino acids: CASNVRGTDTQYF. CDR3 sequence (DNA): TGTGCCAGCAACGTACGCGGGACAGATACGCAGTATTTT. The chain links TRBV5-4 to TRBJ2-3, with D possibly TRBD2 on 5 matching bases. CDR1 and CDR2 from the germline V gene are SGHNT and YYREEE (reference sequence). V lost 6 bases to trimming and J lost 3 bases, with 11 bases between them. This CDR3 contains 13 residues.